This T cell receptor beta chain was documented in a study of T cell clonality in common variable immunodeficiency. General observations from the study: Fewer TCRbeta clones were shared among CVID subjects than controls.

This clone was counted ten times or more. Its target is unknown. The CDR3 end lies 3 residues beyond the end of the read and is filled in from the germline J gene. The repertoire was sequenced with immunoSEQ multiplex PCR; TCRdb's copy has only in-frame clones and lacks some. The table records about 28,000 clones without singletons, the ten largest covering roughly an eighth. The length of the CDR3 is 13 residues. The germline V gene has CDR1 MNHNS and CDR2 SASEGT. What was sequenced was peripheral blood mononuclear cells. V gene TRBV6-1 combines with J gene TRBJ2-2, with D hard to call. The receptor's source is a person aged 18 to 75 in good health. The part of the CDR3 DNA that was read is TGTGCCAGCAGTGTATCGGGTTGGCAGAGG. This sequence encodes CASSVSGWQR. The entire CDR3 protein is CASSVSGWQRLFF.